Described below is a single T cell receptor beta chain sequence and its context. Antigen: not known. The germline V and J ends were trimmed by 4 bases and 6 bases, with 9 bases remaining between them. The CDR3 totals 12 residues. The study, taken as a whole, reports: Naive CD4+ cells shared approximately 12% of tumor Treg sequences. Tumor memory CD4+ T cell TCR gene usage clustered with blood and lymph node memory CD4+ cells and lymph node naive CD4+ cells.

The TRBV12-4/TRBJ1-2 clonotypes were amplified using barcode primers with ligated adaptors. MiXCR, applied by TCRdb to the multiplex PCR reads, yields one record per CDR3 protein. The sample holds roughly 140 distinct CDR3 sequences, about 12% seen once. V usage is TRBV12-3 or TRBV12-4 and J usage is TRBJ1-2; no reliable D call. This receptor was identified in a female donor with breast cancer. The source material was memory CD4+ T cells sorted from blood. As for subset: memory CD4+ T cells, CD4+CD45RO+CD25-. Written as DNA, the CDR3 is TGTGCCAGCAGTTACGGGAGTGATGGCTACACCTTC. Translating gives CASSYGSDGYTF.